This TCR beta chain appears in the sequencing data of a study of T-cell reconstitution after alpha-beta-depleted transplantation in children (dated by TCRdb to about 2016). Some background on the complete study: The study quantitatively tracked T-cell immune reconstitution after TCRalphabeta/CD19-depleted allogeneic hematopoietic cell transplantation in children using TCR repertoire profiling.

The CDR3 goes from the cysteine to the phenylalanine over 13 residues. The kept DNA is CDR3 alone, 39 bases in frame from the first base. Sequences SGHVS (CDR1) and FQNEAQ (CDR2) are obtained from the germline V gene. In regard to this clonotype: Its specific antigen is unknown. The junction does not match germline at one end; this may be a read error.

Libraries were prepared through PCR. Sequenced on an Illumina HiSeq 2500. To normalize quantification of the TCRbeta repertoire, the TCR libraries were built with molecular barcoding that relied on unique molecular identifiers. In-frame beta chains were kept once TCRdb had trimmed the public reads at Q25 with fastp and called clones with MiXCR. Identical CDR3 proteins give one entry, which carries the most common genes and DNA. This sample is represented by 200,000 to 250,000 distinct CDR3 sequences; about 12% of them were singletons. The ten most abundant clones make up roughly 2.6% of the sample. This TCR was sampled from a human donor who donated a stem cell graft to a child with acute lymphoblastic leukemia. The chain links TRBV7-8 with TRBJ2-1; the D gene is perhaps TRBD2, on 7 matching bases. Source: PBMCs from the stem cell graft donor, taken from the stem cell graft. The DNA sequence is given as TGTACCAGCAGCTTAGGGGGGACTAAGGAGCAGTTCTTC. This gives the protein CTSSLGGTKEQFF.